A single sample is the source of the 5 T cell receptor beta chains below, sequenced in a study of shared clonotypes between healthy human individuals (dated by TCRdb to 2020 to 2021). The library relied on the immunoSEQ multiplex PCR assay. In its TCRdb copy, this immuneACCESS table keeps in-frame sequences only and misses some clones. Where compared with another copy, unresolved V genes explain less than half of these, and the others have no known cause. This sample gives over a million clones in total; around 82% of them show up just once. Of the sample, 0.55% to 0.7% is held by the ten largest clones. Sequenced input: memory CD4+ T cells from PBMCs. What the cell subset or site label conveys for this sample: CD45RA-negative fraction. Receptors were obtained from a man between 18 and 29 years old in good health. Some clones in this sample may be carry-over from other donors' samples.

This clone showed up just a few times. The chain is built from TRBV7-9 and TRBJ2-5; 9 bases match TRBD2. V shed 5 bases and J 10 bases; nucleotides not matched to a gene: 11. The CDR3 is made up of 14 amino acids. CDR1 is SEHNR, CDR2 FQNEAQ, per germline (reference sequence). In nucleotides, the CDR3 is TGTGCCAGCAGCACAGCGGGAGGCCCGGGTAGCCAGTACTTC. Its protein product is CASSTAGGPGSQYF.

This sequence joins TRBV28 and TRBJ2-5, with TRBD1 matching 10 bases. The CDR3 is 16 residues long. Germline V gene lookup returns CDR1 MDHEN and CDR2 SYDVKM. After removal of 2 bases from V and 5 bases from J, the junction contained 8 bases not matched to a gene. The DNA of the CDR3 is TGTGCCAGCAGTTTAACGCGGACAGGGGGGTGGGAGACCCAGTACTTC. It translates to CASSLTRTGGWETQYF.

The rearrangement joins TRBV5-1 to TRBJ1-2, with TRBD1 as a possible D gene (5 bases). CDR1 and CDR2 (germline): SGHRS, YFSETQ. Deletions cut 8 bases from V and 5 bases from J, with 16 bases between. This CDR3 region has 13 residues. The CDR3 loop reads CASNRDAGYGYTF. Written as DNA, the CDR3 is TGCGCCAGTAACCGGGACGCTGGGTATGGCTACACCTTC.

This chain uses TRBV7-3 with TRBJ2-5; D may correspond to TRBD1 or TRBD2 (5 bases each). V was cut by 2 bases and J by 2 bases, with 12 bases left in between. This CDR3 spans 15 amino acids. Germline CDR1 and CDR2: SGHTA and FQGTGA. The CDR3 is CASSLFGTVQETQYF. CDR3 sequence (DNA): TGTGCCAGCAGCTTATTCGGGACGGTACAAGAGACCCAGTACTTC.

This clone was recorded only once. The chain employs TRBV6-6 and TRBJ2-7, with 7 bases lining up with TRBD1. Per germline, CDR1 MNHNY and CDR2 SVGAGI (reference sequence). J gave up 0 bases and V 6 bases, and 11 bases lay outside the gene matches. This CDR3 is 16 amino acids long. The DNA of the CDR3 is TGTGCCAGCAGGTCCAGGCCGGGACAGAGCTCCTACGAGCAGTACTTC. Its translation is CASRSRPGQSSYEQYF.